This passage covers 21 T cell receptor beta chains from one sample sequenced in a study of cytomegalovirus exposure and HLA in healthy donors. Primers: 60 Vbeta forward and 13 Jbeta reverse. Sequencing used immunoSEQ multiplex PCR; TCRdb keeps in-frame clones, though not all of them. The data show 95,000 to 150,000 clones, over 70% seen once. The sequencing input was PBMCs. These receptors came from a female donor in good health and CMV-seronegative.

This clone was recorded a few times. The chain carries TRBV6-5 and TRBJ2-7; maybe TRBD1 (5 bases). V lost 2 bases and J lost 2, with 7 bases in between. The CDR3 is 13 amino acids. Germline V gene data show CDR1 as MNHEY and CDR2 as SVGAGI. CDR3 sequence reads: CASSYQGPYEQYF. CDR3 sequence (DNA): TGTGCCAGCAGTTACCAGGGCCCCTACGAGCAGTACTTC.

Notes on this clone: Its ends do not fully match the called genes, so a read error is possible. The rearrangement links TRBV11-3 to TRBJ2-6; 9 bases match TRBD1. This CDR3 is built from 18 residues. Germline CDR1 SGHNT, CDR2 YENEEA. CDR3: CASSLGAQGARGANVLTF. For the CDR3, the DNA is TGTGCCAGCAGTTTAGGGGCACAGGGGGCCAGAGGGGCCAACGTCCTGACTTTC.

This clone appeared a single time. One end of the junction does not line up with germline, which may come from a read error. This rearrangement joins TRBV7-9 to TRBJ1-3; no clear D. The CDR3 is 13 residues long. Germline CDR1 is SEHNR and CDR2 is FQNEAQ (reference sequence). In nucleotides, the CDR3 is TGTTCCAGCAGCTTAGTTACAATAAACACCATATATTTT. Translated, it gives CSSSLVTINTIYF.

The V and J genes are TRBV11-2 and TRBJ1-6, with D possibly being TRBD1 (6 bases). The CDR3 contains 15 residues. Deletions cut 7 bases from V and 8 bases from J, with 18 bases between. Germline loops: CDR1 SGHAT, CDR2 FQNNGV. The chain's CDR3 is CASTLRGRGDSPLHF. DNA of the CDR3: TGTGCCAGCACCCTAAGGGGCAGGGGAGATTCACCCCTCCACTTT.

J is TRBJ1-2 and V is TRBV5-4; 9 nucleotides align to TRBD1. The CDR3 totals 14 residues. The V gene's germline CDR1 is SGHNT and CDR2 YYREEE (reference sequence). The ends lost 4 bases at V and 7 bases at J; junction bases unmatched: 8. Here the CDR3 DNA reads TGTGCCAGCAGCCTGGACAGGGGTTTGGCTGGCTACACCTTC. This translates into CASSLDRGLAGYTF.

The CDR3 nucleotides read TGTGCCAGCTCACCACCGGGGGGAAGGGTGGCTTTCTTT. Translated: CASSPPGGRVAFF. The J gene is TRBJ1-1, the V gene TRBV18; the D gene is possibly TRBD1 (5 bases). V was shortened by 0 bases and J by 11 bases, with 13 bases between the two germline ends. CDR1 and CDR2 from the germline V gene are KGHSH and LQKENI. The CDR3 sequence is 13 residues long.

The chain combines TRBV19 with TRBJ2-7; 9 bases line up with TRBD1. The V gene's germline CDR1 is LNHDA and CDR2 SQIVND (reference sequence). The CDR3 has 15 residues. After removal of 4 bases from V and 5 bases from J, the junction contained 9 bases not matched to a gene. Here the CDR3 DNA reads TGTGCCAGTAGTACCATCGGGACAGGGTCAGACGAGCAGTACTTC. It is translated as CASSTIGTGSDEQYF.

The chain employs TRBV21-1 and TRBJ1-2; TRBD1 was called by the table and not checked on the DNA. TRBV21-1 is flagged as a pseudogene. The CDR3 contains 14 residues. CDR3 sequence reads: CASSKGGQGWGYTF. The CDR3, as DNA: TGTGCCAGCAGCAAAGGGGGACAGGGTTGGGGCTACACCTTC.

Here the CDR3 DNA reads TGTGCCAGCAGCTTAGTAGCGGGCCGCACAGATACGCAGTATTTT. Translated: CASSLVAGRTDTQYF. J is TRBJ2-3 and V is TRBV7-8; TRBD2 agrees at 7 bases. Germline V gene sequence: CDR1 SGHVS, CDR2 FQNEAQ. The CDR3 spans 15 residues. V gave up 1 base and J gave up 1 base; unmatched junction bases: 2.

The genes are TRBV6-5 and TRBJ1-5; D might be TRBD1 (6 bases). The CDR3 loop spans 14 amino acids. Deletions cut 2 bases from V and 6 bases from J, with 11 bases between. The germline V gene encodes CDR1 MNHEY and CDR2 SVGAGI. The CDR3: CASSYGRGGQPQHF. CDR3 bases: TGTGCCAGCAGTTACGGGAGGGGGGGTCAGCCCCAGCATTTT.

The V and J genes are TRBV21-1 and TRBJ2-1; the table's D gene call, TRBD2, was not cross checked with the DNA. TRBV21-1 is tagged as a pseudogene. CDR3 size: 19 residues. As DNA, the CDR3 is TGTGCCAGCTGGCCCGATTCCGGGACTAGCGGGAGTTCCTACAATGAGCAGTTCTTC. Translated: CASWPDSGTSGSSYNEQFF.

The chain is built from TRBV2 and TRBJ2-2; TRBD1 matches at 10 bases. Germline V gives CDR1 SNHLY, CDR2 FYNNEI. The CDR3 is 16 amino acids. The junction had 9 bases not matched to a gene; V was cut back by 6 bases and J by 5 bases. Here the CDR3 reads CASRPDRGRKTGELFF. The CDR3 region has the DNA TGTGCCAGCAGACCCGACAGGGGGCGAAAGACCGGGGAGCTGTTTTTT.

V is TRBV27 and J is TRBJ1-2; D may be TRBD1 (5 bases). Germline CDR1 reads MNHEY; CDR2 reads SMNVEV (reference sequence). This CDR3 is 16 amino acids long. Trimming cost V 1 base and J 1 base, with 13 bases left between them. Written as DNA, the CDR3 is TGTGCCAGCAGTTTATTATGGCAGGGAAGTAACTATGGCTACACCTTC. It is translated as CASSLLWQGSNYGYTF.

J is TRBJ1-6 and V is TRBV4-1; 7 bases align to TRBD1. The CDR3 is 15 residues long. CDR1 and CDR2 (germline): MGHRA, YSYEKL. After removal of 2 bases from V and 7 bases from J, the junction contained 5 bases not matched to a gene. The CDR3 loop is CASSQPGQQNSPLHF. The CDR3 DNA is TGCGCCAGCAGCCAACCGGGACAGCAAAATTCACCCCTCCACTTT.

The chain links TRBV25-1 to TRBJ2-5, with 9 nucleotides matching TRBD1. The length of the CDR3 is 14 residues. With 3 bases clipped from V and 5 bases from J, the junction kept 4 bases outside the gene matches. The germline gives CDR1 MGHDK, CDR2 SYGVNS. CDR3 residues: CASSDTGGAETQYF. CDR3 in DNA: TGTGCCAGCAGTGATACAGGGGGCGCCGAGACCCAGTACTTC.

This clone was seen more than once but under ten times. The chain has TRBV2 and TRBJ2-3; possible D gene TRBD2, 5 bases. The CDR3 covers 13 residues. CDR1 is SNHLY and CDR2 is FYNNEI in the germline V gene. V shed 7 bases and J shed 11 bases, with 19 bases lying between them. The CDR3 region has the DNA TGTGCCAGCACCCCCATAGGGAGTTCTGGGCAGTATTTT. Protein: CASTPIGSSGQYF.

This chain uses TRBV5-1 with TRBJ2-1; D not resolved. This CDR3 is built from 12 residues. Germline lookup yields CDR1 SGHRS and CDR2 YFSETQ. Trimming cost V 0 bases and J 7 bases, with 5 bases left between them. Here the CDR3 DNA reads TGCGCCAGCAGCTTGGCCCAGAATGAGCAGTTCTTC. Protein: CASSLAQNEQFF.

This chain joins TRBV27 and TRBJ1-1; TRBD1 might be the D (5 bases). CDR3 length: 14 residues. The V end was cut by 3 bases, the J end by 3 bases, with 11 bases between. Looked up from germline, CDR1 is MNHEY and CDR2 is SMNVEV (reference sequence). The CDR3 reads CASSLEPGDTEAFF. The CDR3 DNA reads TGTGCCAGCAGTTTGGAACCGGGGGACACTGAAGCTTTCTTT.

This clone appeared once. V usage is TRBV9 and J usage is TRBJ1-3, with TRBD1 identical over 9 bases. With V trimmed by 0 bases and J by 0 bases, 4 bases remained unmatched. The germline V gene encodes CDR1 SGDLS and CDR2 YYNGEE. This CDR3 region has 17 residues. The CDR3 nucleotides are TGTGCCAGCAGCGTAGCGGGACAGGGTTACTCTGGAAACACCATATATTTT. Protein product: CASSVAGQGYSGNTIYF.

V and J are TRBV6-1 and TRBJ2-2, with D perhaps matching TRBD1 (6 bases). CDR1 MNHNS and CDR2 SASEGT come from the germline V gene. This CDR3 has 15 amino acids. Trimming pared 8 bases from V and 7 bases from J, leaving 20 bases between. CDR3 bases: TGTGCCAGCCAGCTGAGGACAGTATCCCGCGGGGAGCTGTTTTTT. Protein: CASQLRTVSRGELFF.

The chain links TRBV18 to TRBJ2-7, with D possibly being TRBD2 (5 bases). Per the germline V gene, CDR1 is KGHSH and CDR2 is LQKENI. This CDR3 region has 12 residues. V lost 2 bases and J 4 bases, leaving 6 bases between the germline ends. The CDR3, as DNA: TGTGCCAGCTCACCAGGGGAGTACGAGCAGTACTTC. Amino acid sequence: CASSPGEYEQYF.